The 30 T cell receptor beta chains reported below all come from one sample, sequenced in a study of cytomegalovirus exposure and HLA in healthy donors. The PCR ran on 60 Vbeta and 13 Jbeta primers. Libraries were prepared by immunoSEQ multiplex PCR; TCRdb keeps only in-frame clonotypes and omits some of them. The table records a few hundred thousand clones, 70% to 90% of them present only once. Sequenced: PBMCs. The source of these receptors is a man aged 25 to 40 in good health and CMV-seronegative.

This clone was detected only a few times. The V call is TRBV5-6, the J call TRBJ1-2; perhaps TRBD1 as D (6 bases). The CDR3 is 14 amino acids. Germline V lookup: CDR1 SGHDT, CDR2 YYEEEE. Deletions cut 5 bases from V and 2 bases from J, with 13 bases between. The CDR3, as DNA: TGTGCCAGCAGAGCTACAGGGAAGAACTATGGCTACACCTTC. Residues: CASRATGKNYGYTF.

The V and J genes are TRBV6-6 and TRBJ2-2; no clear D. The germline CDR1 and CDR2 sequences are MNHNY and SVGAGI (reference sequence). V lost 6 bases and J 6 bases, leaving 11 bases between the germline ends. This CDR3 spans 13 amino acids. This CDR3 reads CASSSSSPGELFF. The DNA of the CDR3 is TGTGCCAGCAGCTCTAGTAGTCCCGGGGAGCTGTTTTTT.

As concerns this clone: This same CDR3 is encoded by further DNA sequences in the sample. This chain joins TRBV5-1 and TRBJ2-1; D may be TRBD1 (6 bases). This CDR3 contains 16 residues. From germline, CDR1 is SGHRS and CDR2 YFSETQ. Trimming took off 4 bases at V and 0 bases at J, with 14 bases between the two ends. The CDR3 sequence is CASSLRQASSYNEQFF. The DNA for the CDR3 is TGCGCCAGCAGCCTTCGACAGGCAAGCTCCTACAATGAGCAGTTCTTC. Filled out from reference TRBV5-1 and TRBJ2-1, the complete variable domain reads KAGVTQTPRYLIKTRGQQVTLSCSPISGHRSVSWYQQTPGQGLQFLFEYFSETQRNKGNFPGRFSGRQFSNSRSEMNVSTLELGDSALYLCASSLRQASSYNEQFFGPGTRLTVL.

V and J are TRBV7-8 and TRBJ1-6; TRBD1 might be the D (6 bases). Per germline, CDR1 SGHVS and CDR2 FQNEAQ. The CDR3 is 16 residues long. Trimming shortened V by 1 base and J by 9 bases, and 16 bases separated the two germline ends. This CDR3 is CASSLGGGGSFSPLHF. In nucleotides, the CDR3 is TGTGCCAGCAGCTTAGGGGGAGGGGGTAGTTTTTCACCCCTCCACTTT.

CDR3 bases: TGTGCCAGCAGCTCAGGACGGGACAGGGGCCAAGAGACCCAGTACTTC. It encodes CASSSGRDRGQETQYF. The genes are TRBV7-2 and TRBJ2-5; 10 bases line up with TRBD1. J gave up 1 base and V 4 bases, and 6 bases lay outside the gene matches. The germline CDR1 and CDR2 sequences are SGHTA and FQGNSA. The CDR3 length is 16 residues.

The chain combines TRBV9 with TRBJ2-1; 15 nucleotides line up with TRBD2. The trim removed 4 bases at V and 2 bases at J, leaving 4 bases unmatched. Germline lookup yields CDR1 SGDLS and CDR2 YYNGEE. The length of the CDR3 is 17 residues. CDR3 in DNA: TGTGCCAGCAGCCGGACTAGCGGGGGGGGCCCCTACAATGAGCAGTTCTTC. Translating it yields CASSRTSGGGPYNEQFF.

This clone appeared a single time. The chain has TRBV6-1 and TRBJ2-5, with D maybe TRBD2 (6 bases). Between the trimmed V and J ends, which lost 5 bases and 0 bases, there was a span of 10 bases. The CDR3 contains 14 residues. Germline V gene lookup returns CDR1 MNHNS and CDR2 SASEGT. The CDR3 DNA reads TGTGCCAGCAGTTCCGGGGGTTACCAAGAGACCCAGTACTTC. This codes for CASSSGGYQETQYF.

The rearrangement links TRBV27 to TRBJ2-1; TRBD2 aligns across 7 bases. The CDR3 contains 14 residues. Germline-derived CDR1 and CDR2 are MNHEY and SMNVEV (reference sequence). The V segment lost 3 bases and the J segment 5 bases; nucleotides outside the gene matches: 4. CDR3 region: CASSLGGSHNEQFF. The CDR3 DNA reads TGTGCCAGCAGTTTGGGGGGGTCCCACAATGAGCAGTTCTTC.

V gene TRBV27 combines with J gene TRBJ2-7, with 14 bases identical to TRBD2. Germline V gene lookup returns CDR1 MNHEY and CDR2 SMNVEV (reference sequence). The CDR3 is made up of 17 amino acids. V shed 6 bases, J shed 4 bases, and the junction held 11 bases outside the gene matches. The CDR3 region is CASSHGLAGGFPYEQYF. DNA for the CDR3: TGTGCCAGCAGCCATGGACTAGCGGGGGGATTTCCTTACGAGCAGTACTTC.

The V and J genes are TRBV2 and TRBJ2-3; TRBD1 matches at 7 bases. V was clipped by 3 bases and J by 0 bases; unmatched bases: 3. The CDR3 consists of 15 residues. Germline assignment: CDR1 SNHLY and CDR2 FYNNEI. CDR3 residues: CASSEQGVSTDTQYF. As DNA, the CDR3 is TGTGCCAGCAGTGAGCAGGGGGTTAGCACAGATACGCAGTATTTT.

The chain combines TRBV27 with TRBJ2-5; TRBD1 agrees at 7 bases. Germline V lookup: CDR1 MNHEY, CDR2 SMNVEV (reference sequence). The CDR3 contains 13 residues. J lost 12 bases, V lost 3 bases, and 10 bases had no gene match. CDR3 nucleotide sequence: TGTGCCAGCAGTTTCAAAGGGACAGCCTACAAGTACTTC. Translated: CASSFKGTAYKYF.

The rearrangement joins TRBV21-1 to TRBJ1-1. TRBV21-1 is shown as a pseudogene. The CDR3 contains 16 residues. The CDR3: CASSSSPRVGNTEAFF. CDR3 in DNA: TGTGCCAGCAGCTCAAGCCCCCGGGTTGGGAACACTGAAGCTTTCTTT.

As to this clone: A read error may account for a junction end that differs from germline. J is TRBJ2-1 and V is TRBV7-3; the D gene is possibly TRBD2 (5 bases). Germline V gene sequence: CDR1 SGHTA, CDR2 FQGTGA. There are 15 residues in the CDR3. The DNA for the CDR3 is TGTGTCAGCAGCTTAGGAGGATTAGGGATCAATGAGCAGTTCTTC. Its protein is CVSSLGGLGINEQFF. The complete variable domain, with remaining parts taken from reference TRBV7-3 and TRBJ2-1, reads GAGVSQTPSNKVTEKGKYVELRCDPISGHTALYWYRQSLGQGPEFLIYFQGTGAADDSGLPNDRFFAVRPEGSVSTLKIQRTERGDSAVYLCVSSLGGLGINEQFFGPGTRLTVL.

The gene calls are TRBV19 and TRBJ2-1, with TRBD2 matching 8 bases. CDR3 length: 15 amino acids. From germline, CDR1 is LNHDA and CDR2 SQIVND (reference sequence). After removal of 5 bases from V and 7 bases from J, the junction contained 10 bases not matched to a gene. Here the CDR3 reads CASSVAGTRWNEQFF. CDR3 coding DNA: TGTGCCAGTAGTGTAGCCGGGACTAGGTGGAATGAGCAGTTCTTC.

This rearrangement joins TRBV28 to TRBJ1-4; 11 bases agree with TRBD1. Trimming cost V 6 bases and J 6 bases; bases outside gene matches: 3. CDR3 length equals 14 residues. Germline-derived CDR1 and CDR2 are MDHEN and SYDVKM. The CDR3 bases are TGTGCCAGCAGCTGGACAGGGGGCGATGAAAAACTGTTTTTT. Translated, it gives CASSWTGGDEKLFF.

The J gene is TRBJ1-1, the V gene TRBV15; D perhaps matches TRBD1 (5 bases). Trimming removed 4 bases from V and 8 bases from J, with 11 bases in between. The CDR3 has 12 residues. Germline V lookup: CDR1 LNHNV, CDR2 YYDKDF (reference sequence). CDR3 in DNA: TGTGCCACCAGCATTGGGGGGAAAGAAGCTTTCTTT. Protein product: CATSIGGKEAFF.

The chain combines TRBV5-1 with TRBJ2-7, with TRBD2 matching over 11 bases. V was clipped by 2 bases and J by 0 bases; unmatched bases: 7. This CDR3 is 17 amino acids long. From germline, CDR1 is SGHRS and CDR2 YFSETQ. The CDR3 region is CASSFSELAGASYEQYF. The DNA for the CDR3 is TGCGCCAGCAGCTTCTCCGAACTAGCGGGGGCCTCCTACGAGCAGTACTTC.

The rearrangement links TRBV7-9 to TRBJ2-3; 9 bases map to TRBD2. This CDR3 has 17 amino acids. Germline V gives CDR1 SEHNR, CDR2 FQNEAQ (reference sequence). The V segment lost 5 bases and the J segment 2 bases; nucleotides outside the gene matches: 11. CDR3 in DNA: TGTGCCAGCAGCGTACCACTAGCGGGCCCACACACAGATACGCAGTATTTT. Protein product: CASSVPLAGPHTDTQYF.

V is TRBV2 and J is TRBJ2-2; tentative D call: TRBD1 (6 bases). CDR3 length equals 14 residues. Looked up from germline, CDR1 is SNHLY and CDR2 is FYNNEI. Trimming took 5 bases from V and 1 from J, leaving 8 bases between them. The CDR3, as DNA: TGTGCCAGCAGTCTGACAGGGAACACCGGGGAGCTGTTTTTT. Protein sequence: CASSLTGNTGELFF.

The CDR3 sequence is CASSLLLGPYEQYF. DNA of the CDR3: TGTGCCAGTAGTCTCTTGTTGGGCCCCTACGAGCAGTACTTC. The chain uses TRBV19 and TRBJ2-7; D not resolved. The CDR3 sequence is 14 residues long. The V end was cut by 5 bases, the J end by 2 bases, with 13 bases between. CDR1 is LNHDA, CDR2 SQIVND, per germline (reference sequence).

The chain combines TRBV5-1 with TRBJ2-7; perhaps TRBD2 as D (5 bases). V lost 0 bases, J lost 3 bases, and 13 bases lay in between. The CDR3 length is 15 residues. The V gene's germline CDR1 is SGHRS and CDR2 YFSETQ. CDR3 residues: CASSLAYGLNYEQYF. The CDR3 DNA sequence: TGCGCCAGCAGCTTGGCGTATGGACTTAACTACGAGCAGTACTTC.

The gene calls are TRBV20-1 and TRBJ2-5, with D tentatively TRBD2 (7 bases). CDR3 length: 11 amino acids. CDR1 and CDR2 from the germline V gene are DFQATT and SNEGSKA (reference sequence). V shed 5 bases and J shed 5 bases, with 9 bases lying between them. As DNA, the CDR3 is TGCAGTGCTGAGGGGGGGGAGACCCAGTACTTC. It is translated as CSAEGGETQYF.

The chain combines TRBV4-2 with TRBJ2-5; 9 bases are a match to TRBD2. The CDR3 runs 18 residues. Germline CDR1 LGHNA, CDR2 YNFKEQ. V shed 2 bases and J 3 bases; nucleotides not matched to a gene: 13. The CDR3 is CASSQTPGAGGPKETQYF. CDR3 bases: TGTGCCAGCAGCCAAACCCCCGGGGCGGGGGGGCCTAAAGAGACCCAGTACTTC.

The V and J genes are TRBV10-1 and TRBJ2-1; possibly TRBD1 for D (5 bases). Germline V gene lookup returns CDR1 WNHNN and CDR2 SYGVQD (reference sequence). Trimming removed 4 bases at V and 6 bases at J, with 7 bases between. CDR3 length: 12 residues. The CDR3 sequence is CASSGQFNEQFF. In DNA, the CDR3 is TGCGCCAGCAGTGGACAGTTCAATGAGCAGTTCTTC.

The V and J genes are TRBV7-6 and TRBJ1-2; 9 nucleotides line up with TRBD1. CDR3 length equals 14 residues. The V segment lost 5 bases and the J segment 5 bases; nucleotides outside the gene matches: 6. Germline loops: CDR1 SGHVS, CDR2 FNYEAQ. The CDR3 is CASSRTGDDYGYTF. In DNA, the CDR3 is TGTGCCAGCAGCCGGACAGGGGATGATTATGGCTACACCTTC. Filled out from reference TRBV7-6 and TRBJ1-2, the complete variable domain reads GAGVSQSPRYKVTKRGQDVALRCDPISGHVSLYWYRQALGQGPEFLTYFNYEAQQDKSGLPNDRFSAERPEGSISTLTIQRTEQRDSAMYRCASSRTGDDYGYTFGSGTRLTVV.

The chain uses TRBV4-2 and TRBJ2-5, with D possibly matching TRBD2 (5 bases). The CDR3 totals 15 residues. CDR1 and CDR2 (germline): LGHNA, YNFKEQ. V lost 0 bases to trimming and J lost 5 bases, with 13 bases between them. CDR3 nucleotides: TGTGCCAGCAGCCAAGAATTTTCCGGGATGGAGACCCAGTACTTC. Translated, it gives CASSQEFSGMETQYF.

This clone is a singleton in its sample. This chain uses TRBV13 with TRBJ2-7; 9 nucleotides match TRBD2. Germline CDR1 reads PRHDT; CDR2 reads FYEKMQ (reference sequence). The CDR3 sequence is 15 residues long. The junction had 17 bases not matched to a gene; V was cut back by 6 bases and J by 11 bases. In DNA form, the CDR3 reads TGTGCCAGCAGGCGGGGGGGGGCTGGCATCCGTAACGAGTACTTC. The encoded protein is CASRRGGAGIRNEYF.

This chain connects TRBV7-3 to TRBJ2-2; weak D call: TRBD2 (6 bases). Germline V gives CDR1 SGHTA, CDR2 FQGTGA. The V gene lost 5 bases and the J gene lost 10 bases, with 20 bases spanning the gap. The CDR3 has 15 residues. In DNA form, the CDR3 reads TGTGCCAGCAGCCGCGGGGCAGGTCCTGGCTTGGAGCTGTTTTTT. This codes for CASSRGAGPGLELFF.

The chain has TRBV6-1 and TRBJ1-4; 9 nucleotides line up with TRBD1. The germline V gene encodes CDR1 MNHNS and CDR2 SASEGT. V shed 6 bases, J shed 7 bases, and the junction held 6 bases outside the gene matches. The CDR3 runs to 14 residues. The CDR3 loop is CASRLDRGGEKLFF. The CDR3 nucleotides are TGTGCCAGCAGGCTGGACAGGGGAGGTGAAAAACTGTTTTTT.

The rearrangement uses TRBV27 and TRBJ2-2, with 15 positions matching TRBD2. The CDR3 spans 16 residues. J lost 7 bases, V lost 4 bases, and 4 bases had no gene match. Germline CDR1 MNHEY, CDR2 SMNVEV (reference sequence). The CDR3 reads CASSWGTSGGSGELFF. The CDR3 DNA is TGTGCCAGCAGTTGGGGGACTAGCGGGGGGAGCGGGGAGCTGTTTTTT.